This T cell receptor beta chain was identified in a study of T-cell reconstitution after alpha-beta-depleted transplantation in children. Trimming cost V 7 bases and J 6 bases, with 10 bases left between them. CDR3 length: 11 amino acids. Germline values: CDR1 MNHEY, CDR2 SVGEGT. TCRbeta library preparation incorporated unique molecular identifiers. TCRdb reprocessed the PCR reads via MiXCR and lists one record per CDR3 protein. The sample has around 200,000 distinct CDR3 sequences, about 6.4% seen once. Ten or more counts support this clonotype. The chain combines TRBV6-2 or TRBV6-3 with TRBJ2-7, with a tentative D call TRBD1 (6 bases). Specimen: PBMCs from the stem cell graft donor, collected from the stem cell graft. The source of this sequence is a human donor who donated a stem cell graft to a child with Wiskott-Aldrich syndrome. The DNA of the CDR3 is TGTGCCAGCACCCAGGGGATCGAGCAGTACTTC. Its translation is CASTQGIEQYF.